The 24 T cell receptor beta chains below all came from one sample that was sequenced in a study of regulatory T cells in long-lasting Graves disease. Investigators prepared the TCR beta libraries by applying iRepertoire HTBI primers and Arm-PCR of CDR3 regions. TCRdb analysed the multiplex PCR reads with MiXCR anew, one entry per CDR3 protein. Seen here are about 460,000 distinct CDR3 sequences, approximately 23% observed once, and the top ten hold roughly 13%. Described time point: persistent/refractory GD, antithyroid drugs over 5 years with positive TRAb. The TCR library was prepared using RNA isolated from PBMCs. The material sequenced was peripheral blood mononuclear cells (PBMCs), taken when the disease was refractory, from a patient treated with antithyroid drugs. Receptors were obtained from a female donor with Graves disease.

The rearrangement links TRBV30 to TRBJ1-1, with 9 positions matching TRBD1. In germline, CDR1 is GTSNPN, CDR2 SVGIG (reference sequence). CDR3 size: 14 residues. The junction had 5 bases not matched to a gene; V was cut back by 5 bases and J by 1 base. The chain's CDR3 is CAWDLTGGNTEAFF. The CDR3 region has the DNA TGTGCCTGGGATTTGACAGGGGGGAACACTGAAGCTTTCTTT.

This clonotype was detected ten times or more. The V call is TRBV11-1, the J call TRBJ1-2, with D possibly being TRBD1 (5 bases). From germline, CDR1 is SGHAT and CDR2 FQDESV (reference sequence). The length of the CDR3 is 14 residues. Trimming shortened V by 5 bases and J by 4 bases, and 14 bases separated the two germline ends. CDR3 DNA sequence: TGTGCCAGCAGCCAGAACCCGGGGCTCTATGGCTACACCTTC. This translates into CASSQNPGLYGYTF.

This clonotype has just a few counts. The CDR3 here is CASGSELGTEAFF. The CDR3 nucleotides read TGTGCTAGTGGTTCCGAGTTGGGCACTGAAGCTTTCTTT. The chain links TRBV12-5 to TRBJ1-1; D remains ambiguous. The V end lost 4 bases, the J end lost 4 bases, and 10 bases lay between the germline ends. The germline gives CDR1 LGHNT, CDR2 FRNRAP. The CDR3 sequence is 13 residues long.

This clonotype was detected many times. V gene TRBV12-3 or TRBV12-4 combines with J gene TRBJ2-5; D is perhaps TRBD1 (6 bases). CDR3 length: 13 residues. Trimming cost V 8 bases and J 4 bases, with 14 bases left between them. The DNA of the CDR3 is TGTGCCAGCTCACCACGAGGGGGAGAGACCCAGTACTTC. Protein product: CASSPRGGETQYF.

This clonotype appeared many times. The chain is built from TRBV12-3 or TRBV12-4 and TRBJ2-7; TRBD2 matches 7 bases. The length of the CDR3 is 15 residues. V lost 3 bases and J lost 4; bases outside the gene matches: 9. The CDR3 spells CASSFRGLEGYEQYF. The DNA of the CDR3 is TGTGCCAGCAGTTTCCGCGGACTAGAAGGGTACGAGCAGTACTTC.

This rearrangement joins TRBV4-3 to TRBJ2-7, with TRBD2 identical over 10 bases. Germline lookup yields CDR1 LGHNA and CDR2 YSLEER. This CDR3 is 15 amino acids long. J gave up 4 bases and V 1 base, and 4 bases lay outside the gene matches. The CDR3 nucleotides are TGCGCCAGCAGCCAAGCGCTAGCGGGAGTATACGAGCAGTACTTC. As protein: CASSQALAGVYEQYF.

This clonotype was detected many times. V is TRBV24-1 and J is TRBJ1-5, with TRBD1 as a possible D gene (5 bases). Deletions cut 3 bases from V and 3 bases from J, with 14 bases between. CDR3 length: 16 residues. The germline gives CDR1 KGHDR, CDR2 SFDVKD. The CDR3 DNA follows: TGTGCCACCAGTGATGGGGCAGGGTTAGACAATCAGCCCCAGCATTTT. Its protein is CATSDGAGLDNQPQHF.

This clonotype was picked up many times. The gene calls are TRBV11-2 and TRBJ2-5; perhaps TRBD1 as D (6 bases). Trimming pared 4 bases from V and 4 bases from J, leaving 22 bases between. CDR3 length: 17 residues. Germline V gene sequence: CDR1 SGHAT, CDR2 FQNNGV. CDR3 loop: CASSSSLTGPGRETQYF. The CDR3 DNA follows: TGTGCCAGCAGCTCGAGCCTGACAGGTCCGGGGAGAGAGACCCAGTACTTC.

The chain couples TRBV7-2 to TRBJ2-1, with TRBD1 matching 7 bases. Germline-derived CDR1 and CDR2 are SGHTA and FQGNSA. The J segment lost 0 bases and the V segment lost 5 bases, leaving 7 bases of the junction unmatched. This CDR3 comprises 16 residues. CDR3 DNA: TGTGCCAGCAGCCGTACAGGGGATGCCTCCTACAATGAGCAGTTCTTC. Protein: CASSRTGDASYNEQFF.

The CDR3 bases are TGTGCCAGCAGCCAAGAGGGTTTGAGGGAAAAACTGTTTTTT. As protein: CASSQEGLREKLFF. The chain recombines TRBV3-1 with TRBJ1-4; D is uncertain. The CDR3 extends over 14 amino acids. The germline V gene encodes CDR1 LGHDT and CDR2 YNNKEL (reference sequence). The ends were cut back, 0 bases at V and 8 bases at J, with 10 bases in the middle.

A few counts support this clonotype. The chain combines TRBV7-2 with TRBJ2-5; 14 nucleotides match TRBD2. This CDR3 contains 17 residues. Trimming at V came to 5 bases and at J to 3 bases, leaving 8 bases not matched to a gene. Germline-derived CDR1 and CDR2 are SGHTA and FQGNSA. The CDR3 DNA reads TGTGCCAGCAGCGATGGACTAGCGGGGGGAAATAAAGAGACCCAGTACTTC. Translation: CASSDGLAGGNKETQYF. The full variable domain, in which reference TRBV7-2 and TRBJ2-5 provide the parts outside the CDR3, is GAGVSQSPSNKVTEKGKDVELRCDPISGHTALYWYRQSLGQGLEFLIYFQGNSAPDKSGLPSDRFSAERTGGSVSTLTIQRTQQEDSAVYLCASSDGLAGGNKETQYFGPGTRLLVL.

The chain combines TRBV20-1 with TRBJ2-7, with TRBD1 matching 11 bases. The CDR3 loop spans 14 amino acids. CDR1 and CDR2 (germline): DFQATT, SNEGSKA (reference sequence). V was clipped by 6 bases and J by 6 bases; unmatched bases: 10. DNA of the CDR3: TGCAGTGCACAACCGGGGACAGGGGGGTCCGAGCAGTACTTC. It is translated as CSAQPGTGGSEQYF.

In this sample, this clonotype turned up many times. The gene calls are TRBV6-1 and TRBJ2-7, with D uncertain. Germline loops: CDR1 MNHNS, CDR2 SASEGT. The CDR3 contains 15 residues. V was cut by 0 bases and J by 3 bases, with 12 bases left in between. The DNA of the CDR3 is TGTGCCAGCAGTGAAGCAGGCATCATCTTCTACGAGCAGTACTTC. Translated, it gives CASSEAGIIFYEQYF.

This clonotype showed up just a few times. The CDR3 nucleotides read TGCGCCAGCAGCTTGGGCCAAACGGAGACCCAGTACTTC. Residues: CASSLGQTETQYF. The V and J genes are TRBV5-1 and TRBJ2-5; unclear D gene. The CDR3 has 13 amino acids. CDR1 is SGHRS and CDR2 is YFSETQ in the germline V gene. V was trimmed by 0 bases and J by 5 bases, leaving 8 bases between them. The variable domain in full, completed from reference TRBV5-1 and TRBJ2-5, reads KAGVTQTPRYLIKTRGQQVTLSCSPISGHRSVSWYQQTPGQGLQFLFEYFSETQRNKGNFPGRFSGRQFSNSRSEMNVSTLELGDSALYLCASSLGQTETQYFGPGTRLLVL.

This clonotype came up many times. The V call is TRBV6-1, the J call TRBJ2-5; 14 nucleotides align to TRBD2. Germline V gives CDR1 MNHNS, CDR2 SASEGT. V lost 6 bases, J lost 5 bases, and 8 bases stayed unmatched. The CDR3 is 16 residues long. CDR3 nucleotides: TGTGCCAGCAGACGCGGACTAGCGGGAGGAGGCGAGACCCAGTACTTC. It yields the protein CASRRGLAGGGETQYF.

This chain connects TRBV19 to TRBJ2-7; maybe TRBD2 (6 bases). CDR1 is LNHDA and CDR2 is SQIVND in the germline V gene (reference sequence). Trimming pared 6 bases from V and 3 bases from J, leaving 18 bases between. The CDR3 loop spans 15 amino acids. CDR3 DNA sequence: TGTGCCAGTAGCTCCGGGGGTGGGGTATTCTACGAGCAGTACTTC. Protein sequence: CASSSGGGVFYEQYF.

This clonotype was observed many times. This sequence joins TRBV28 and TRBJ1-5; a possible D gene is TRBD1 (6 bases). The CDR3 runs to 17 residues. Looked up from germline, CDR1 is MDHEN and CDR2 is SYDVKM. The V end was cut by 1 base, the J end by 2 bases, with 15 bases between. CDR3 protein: CASSLSGMGAGNQPQHF. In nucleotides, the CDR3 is TGTGCCAGCAGTTTATCCGGCATGGGGGCAGGCAATCAGCCCCAGCATTTT.

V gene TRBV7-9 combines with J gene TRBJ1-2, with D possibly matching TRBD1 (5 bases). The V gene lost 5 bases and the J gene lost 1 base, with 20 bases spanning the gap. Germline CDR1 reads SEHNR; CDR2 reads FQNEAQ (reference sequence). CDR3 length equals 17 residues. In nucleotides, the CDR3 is TGTGCCAGCAGCCAAGGGGTTGGTGCCAGCCGTAACTATGGCTACACCTTC. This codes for CASSQGVGASRNYGYTF.

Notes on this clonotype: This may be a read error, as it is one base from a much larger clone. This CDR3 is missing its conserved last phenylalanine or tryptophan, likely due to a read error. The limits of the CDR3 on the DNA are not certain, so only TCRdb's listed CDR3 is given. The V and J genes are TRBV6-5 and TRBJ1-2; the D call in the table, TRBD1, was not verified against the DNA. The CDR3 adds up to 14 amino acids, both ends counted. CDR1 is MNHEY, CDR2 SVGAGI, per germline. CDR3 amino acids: CASSYSDGTGHSPS.

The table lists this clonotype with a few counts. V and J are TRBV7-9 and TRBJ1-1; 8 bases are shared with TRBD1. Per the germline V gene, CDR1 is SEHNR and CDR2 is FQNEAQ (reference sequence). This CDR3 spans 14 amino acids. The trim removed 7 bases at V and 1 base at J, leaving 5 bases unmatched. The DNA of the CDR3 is TGTGCCAGCATTTGGGACAGGCAGAACACTGAAGCTTTCTTT. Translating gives CASIWDRQNTEAFF.

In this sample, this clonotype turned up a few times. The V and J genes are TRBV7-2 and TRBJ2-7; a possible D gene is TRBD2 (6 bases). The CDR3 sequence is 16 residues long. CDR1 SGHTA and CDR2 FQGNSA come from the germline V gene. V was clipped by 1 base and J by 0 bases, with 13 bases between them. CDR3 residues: CASSLGEVGFSYEQYF. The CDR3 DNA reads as TGTGCCAGCAGCTTAGGGGAGGTCGGTTTCTCCTACGAGCAGTACTTC.

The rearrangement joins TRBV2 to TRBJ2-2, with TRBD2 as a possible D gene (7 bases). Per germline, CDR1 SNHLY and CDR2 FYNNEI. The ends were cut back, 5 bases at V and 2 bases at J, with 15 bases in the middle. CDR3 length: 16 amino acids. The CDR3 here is CASSQWWGGNTGELFF. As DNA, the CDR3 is TGTGCCAGCAGTCAGTGGTGGGGGGGCAACACCGGGGAGCTGTTTTTT. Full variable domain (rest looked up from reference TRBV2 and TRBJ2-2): EPEVTQTPSHQVTQMGQEVILRCVPISNHLYFYWYRQILGQKVEFLVSFYNNEISEKSEIFDDQFSVERPDGSNFTLKIRSTKLEDSAMYFCASSQWWGGNTGELFFGEGSRLTVL.

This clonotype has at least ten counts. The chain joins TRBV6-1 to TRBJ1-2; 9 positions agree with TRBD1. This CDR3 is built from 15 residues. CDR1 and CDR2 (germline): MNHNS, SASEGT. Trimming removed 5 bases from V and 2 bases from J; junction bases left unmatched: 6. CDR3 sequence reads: CASSRPTGGNYGYTF. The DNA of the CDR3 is TGTGCCAGCAGTAGGCCTACAGGGGGCAACTATGGCTACACCTTC.

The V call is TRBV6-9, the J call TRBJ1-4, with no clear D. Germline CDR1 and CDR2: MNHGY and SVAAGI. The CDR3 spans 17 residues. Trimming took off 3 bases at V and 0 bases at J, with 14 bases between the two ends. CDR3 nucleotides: TGTGCCAGCAGTTACTCCCCGACGGTTGCAACTAATGAAAAACTGTTTTTT. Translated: CASSYSPTVATNEKLFF.